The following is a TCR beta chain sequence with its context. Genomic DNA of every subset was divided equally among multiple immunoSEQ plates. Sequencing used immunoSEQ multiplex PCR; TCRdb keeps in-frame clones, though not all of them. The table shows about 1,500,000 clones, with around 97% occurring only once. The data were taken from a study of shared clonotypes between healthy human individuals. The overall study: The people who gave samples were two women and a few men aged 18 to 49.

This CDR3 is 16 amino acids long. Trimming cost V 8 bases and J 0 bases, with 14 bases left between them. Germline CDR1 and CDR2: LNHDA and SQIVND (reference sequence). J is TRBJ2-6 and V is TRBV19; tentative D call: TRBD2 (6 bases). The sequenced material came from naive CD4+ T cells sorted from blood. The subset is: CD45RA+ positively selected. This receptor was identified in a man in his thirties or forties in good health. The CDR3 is CASGTEGGSGANVLTF. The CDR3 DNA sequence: TGTGCCAGTGGTACGGAGGGAGGCTCTGGGGCCAACGTCCTGACTTTC.